This T cell receptor beta chain was identified during a study of cytomegalovirus exposure and HLA in healthy donors. On the study more broadly: An early data release held some 85 million unique TCRs from HLA-typed donors. The study, taken as a whole, reports: Trimming of TCR beta V- and J-genes showed a link, identified in a later analysis, to a missense DCLRE1C variant.

Losses at the gene ends were 7 bases for V and 0 bases for J; bases not matched to a gene: 10. Germline values: CDR1 MRHNA, CDR2 SNTAGT. The CDR3 covers 16 residues. Regarding this clone: Its antigen is not known.

In the PCR, 60 Vbeta and 13 Jbeta primers were used. TCRdb keeps only in-frame clones here, not all; method: immunoSEQ multiplex PCR. In the table there are some 200,000 clones, more than 60% of which are singletons. The receptor comes from a man aged 40-50 years in good health and CMV-seronegative. Material: PBMCs. The rearrangement links TRBV6-4 to TRBJ2-7; 9 bases fit TRBD1. CDR3 sequence (DNA): TGTGCCAGCACCTTCCACCGGGACAGGGACTCCTACGAGCAGTACTTC. Its translation is CASTFHRDRDSYEQYF.